Following are 30 T cell receptor beta chains from one sample sequenced in a study of type 1 regulatory T cells. TCRdb passed the reads through MiXCR, listing each CDR3 protein once. Among about 18,000 distinct CDR3 sequences, around 9.6% were seen once, and the ten largest hold 2.5% to 3%. Input material: CD4+ T cells, either the whole sample or a sorted fraction (not recorded which). The receptor set was obtained from a human donor in good health.

Details on this clonotype: A much larger clone lies one base from this, so it may be a read error. The gene calls are TRBV20-1 and TRBJ2-3; 8 nucleotides agree with TRBD2. V shed 7 bases, J shed 2 bases, and the junction held 5 bases outside the gene matches. This CDR3 has 13 residues. Germline V gene lookup returns CDR1 DFQATT and CDR2 SNEGSKA (reference sequence). CDR3 nucleotide sequence: TGCAGTGTAGCGGGATCGTCCACAGATACGCAGTATTTT. It is translated as CSVAGSSTDTQYF.

This clonotype appeared many times. The chain is built from TRBV24-1 and TRBJ2-3; 10 positions match TRBD2. Germline-derived CDR1 and CDR2 are KGHDR and SFDVKD. This CDR3 region has 14 residues. With 1 base clipped from V and 14 bases from J, the junction kept 8 bases outside the gene matches. The CDR3 spells CATSDFEASGSRYF. CDR3 in DNA: TGTGCCACCAGTGATTTTGAAGCTAGCGGGAGTCGGTATTTT.

This clonotype was picked up many times. The chain couples TRBV7-3 to TRBJ1-1, with TRBD1 as a possible D gene (5 bases). The V gene lost 2 bases and the J gene lost 5 bases, with 9 bases spanning the gap. Per germline, CDR1 SGHTA and CDR2 FQGTGA. This CDR3 spans 13 amino acids. In DNA form, the CDR3 reads TGTGCCAGCAGCTTAGGAGACAGTACTGAAGCTTTCTTT. This translates into CASSLGDSTEAFF.

In its sample, this clonotype is medium-sized. This sequence joins TRBV5-1 and TRBJ2-5; tentatively, D is TRBD2 (6 bases). This CDR3 is 13 amino acids long. Trimming took 4 bases from V and 5 from J, leaving 12 bases between them. Germline V gene lookup returns CDR1 SGHRS and CDR2 YFSETQ. CDR3 DNA: TGCGCCAGCAGCCTGGAGGGCCCTGAGACCCAGTACTTC. It is translated as CASSLEGPETQYF.

This clonotype was seen ten or more times. The rearrangement joins TRBV6-6 to TRBJ2-7; D uncertain. The CDR3 length is 12 residues. V was clipped by 7 bases and J by 2 bases, with 9 bases between them. Per the germline V gene, CDR1 is MNHNY and CDR2 is SVGAGI (reference sequence). The CDR3 DNA follows: TGTGCCAGCACGAGTGGGACCTACGAGCAGTACTTC. Protein sequence: CASTSGTYEQYF.

This clonotype was detected many times. This rearrangement joins TRBV2 to TRBJ2-1, with 12 bases fitting TRBD2. The length of the CDR3 is 16 residues. Looked up from germline, CDR1 is SNHLY and CDR2 is FYNNEI. The V and J ends lost 6 bases and 8 bases, in that order; junction bases with no gene match: 11. CDR3 amino acids: CASRATSGRILDEQFF. The CDR3 bases are TGTGCCAGCAGGGCGACTAGCGGGAGAATACTTGATGAGCAGTTCTTC.

This clonotype was seen at least ten times. The gene calls are TRBV7-8 and TRBJ2-3; TRBD2 matches 9 bases. V was clipped by 1 base and J by 9 bases; unmatched bases: 5. The CDR3 extends over 14 amino acids. Germline CDR1 and CDR2: SGHVS and FQNEAQ. CDR3 loop: CASSLEVSGRTQYF. CDR3 DNA sequence: TGTGCCAGCAGCTTAGAGGTGAGCGGGAGGACGCAGTATTTT. The complete variable domain, with remaining parts taken from reference TRBV7-8 and TRBJ2-3, reads GAGVSQSPRYKVAKRGQDVALRCDPISGHVSLFWYQQALGQGPEFLTYFQNEAQLDKSGLPSDRFFAERPEGSVSTLKIQRTQQEDSAVYLCASSLEVSGRTQYFGPGTRLTVL.

The V call is TRBV27, the J call TRBJ2-7; TRBD1 aligns across 8 bases. The trim removed 4 bases at V and 6 bases at J, leaving 14 bases unmatched. This CDR3 spans 16 amino acids. Germline assignment: CDR1 MNHEY and CDR2 SMNVEV (reference sequence). The CDR3 sequence: CASSSYRPGQGGEQYF. In DNA, the CDR3 is TGTGCCAGCAGTTCGTACAGACCCGGACAGGGAGGCGAGCAGTACTTC.

This clonotype came up many times. The chain carries TRBV7-2 and TRBJ1-6; no clear D gene. The CDR3 sequence is 14 residues long. CDR1 and CDR2 from the germline V gene are SGHTA and FQGNSA. The V end lost 7 bases, the J end lost 7 bases, and 14 bases lay between the germline ends. As DNA, the CDR3 is TGTGCCAGCACCACGTTAAGGGCAAATTCACCCCTCCACTTT. It yields the protein CASTTLRANSPLHF.

Many counts were recorded for this clonotype. Compared with germline, one end of the junction differs, possibly owing to a read error. The chain is built from TRBV3-1 and TRBJ2-1; D is unclear. Germline-derived CDR1 and CDR2 are LGHDT and YNNKEL (reference sequence). The CDR3 is 14 amino acids. As DNA, the CDR3 is TGCGCCAGCACCCCGCCCGGCTCGTACAATGAGCAGTTCTTC. Residues: CASTPPGSYNEQFF.

The table lists this clonotype with many counts. The chain employs TRBV6-5 and TRBJ2-7, with a possible D match to TRBD2 (5 bases). Trimming stripped 6 bases from V and 4 bases from J, with 19 bases between. The CDR3 runs 15 residues. Germline V gives CDR1 MNHEY, CDR2 SVGAGI. Here the CDR3 reads CASRKMGPGGYEQYF. In DNA form, the CDR3 reads TGTGCCAGCAGAAAAATGGGCCCAGGCGGGTACGAGCAGTACTTC.

The sample holds many counts of this clonotype. The gene calls are TRBV5-6 and TRBJ1-1; D ambiguous. Per germline, CDR1 SGHDT and CDR2 YYEEEE. The CDR3 consists of 11 residues. Between the trimmed V and J ends, which lost 4 bases and 1 base, there was a span of 2 bases. This CDR3 reads CASSRNTEAFF. DNA for the CDR3: TGTGCCAGCAGCCGGAACACTGAAGCTTTCTTT.

Sample share makes this clonotype medium-sized. CDR3 amino acids: CASSQRGRNQPQHF. In nucleotides, the CDR3 is TGTGCCAGCAGCCAGAGGGGTAGGAATCAGCCCCAGCATTTT. This chain joins TRBV5-6 and TRBJ1-5; weak D call: TRBD1 (5 bases). This CDR3 comprises 14 residues. V was clipped by 4 bases and J by 4 bases, with 12 bases between them. Germline-derived CDR1 and CDR2 are SGHDT and YYEEEE.

Points on this clonotype: A much larger clone differs by one base, so this may be a read error. The V gene is TRBV20-1, the J gene TRBJ2-5, with 9 bases fitting TRBD2. There are 15 residues in the CDR3. Germline V gene sequence: CDR1 DFQATT, CDR2 SNEGSKA (reference sequence). CDR3 DNA sequence: TGCCGTGCTAGAGATGCTAGCGGGAATGTAGAGACCCAGTACTTC. This encodes CRARDASGNVETQYF.

The sample holds many counts of this clonotype. The V call is TRBV30, the J call TRBJ2-5, with D unclear. Between the trimmed V and J ends, which lost 7 bases and 5 bases, there was a span of 17 bases. From germline, CDR1 is GTSNPN and CDR2 SVGIG (reference sequence). The length of the CDR3 is 13 residues. CDR3 in amino acids: CASKGALGETQYF. The CDR3 region has the DNA TGTGCCTCAAAAGGCGCTCTGGGGGAGACCCAGTACTTC.

This clonotype has more than one count but fewer than ten. This sequence joins TRBV12-3 or TRBV12-4 and TRBJ1-1; D might be TRBD1 (5 bases). The ends were cut back, 5 bases at V and 8 bases at J, with 18 bases in the middle. The CDR3 totals 14 residues. CDR3 region: CASSRGLAGGEAFF. The CDR3 DNA reads TGTGCCAGCAGTCGTGGACTGGCCGGGGGGGAAGCTTTCTTT.

This clonotype was found a few times. This chain connects TRBV29-1 to TRBJ1-4, with D tentatively TRBD1 (5 bases). The V gene lost 7 bases and the J gene lost 5 bases, with 11 bases spanning the gap. The CDR3 sequence is 12 residues long. The germline CDR1 and CDR2 sequences are SQVTM and ANQGSEA. The CDR3 sequence: CSAGLGNEKLFF. In nucleotides, the CDR3 is TGCAGCGCAGGGCTAGGCAATGAAAAACTGTTTTTT.

This clonotype came up many times. The chain couples TRBV5-1 to TRBJ2-1; 8 nucleotides line up with TRBD2. With 0 bases clipped from V and 9 bases from J, the junction kept 8 bases outside the gene matches. Germline lookup yields CDR1 SGHRS and CDR2 YFSETQ. The CDR3 totals 15 residues. CDR3 in amino acids: CASSLAPPLAGEQFF. The CDR3 DNA reads TGCGCCAGCAGCTTGGCCCCCCCGCTAGCGGGTGAGCAGTTCTTC.

This clonotype was counted only a few times. The rearrangement joins TRBV29-1 to TRBJ2-1, with D uncertain. Germline lookup yields CDR1 SQVTM and CDR2 ANQGSEA. V was cut by 6 bases and J by 0 bases, with 12 bases left in between. This CDR3 contains 14 residues. CDR3 in DNA: TGCAGCGTGAGTCTTGGTAGCTCCTACAATGAGCAGTTCTTC. Its translation: CSVSLGSSYNEQFF.

This clonotype was seen a handful of times. The chain carries TRBV6-1 and TRBJ2-2; the D call may be TRBD1 or TRBD2 (6 bases each). CDR3 size: 17 residues. CDR1 is MNHNS and CDR2 is SASEGT in the germline V gene. V dropped 6 bases and J dropped 0 bases, with 17 bases sitting between them. CDR3 in amino acids: CASRTGGGTANTGELFF. CDR3 coding DNA: TGTGCCAGCAGGACTGGAGGGGGAACGGCGAACACCGGGGAGCTGTTTTTT.

The V gene is TRBV28, the J gene TRBJ2-2; D may be TRBD1 (6 bases). The CDR3 is 14 amino acids. V lost 7 bases to trimming and J lost 5 bases, with 14 bases between them. Germline V lookup: CDR1 MDHEN, CDR2 SYDVKM. The CDR3 bases are TGTGCCAGCATTACAGGGAAGTGGACCGGGGAGCTGTTTTTT. This gives the protein CASITGKWTGELFF.

The chain carries TRBV6-4 and TRBJ1-5; 11 nucleotides match TRBD1. CDR3 length: 13 residues. The germline gives CDR1 MRHNA, CDR2 SNTAGT. The trim removed 6 bases at V and 6 bases at J, leaving 1 base unmatched. Here the CDR3 reads CASRGTGGQPQHF. The CDR3 nucleotides read TGTGCCAGCAGAGGGACAGGGGGTCAGCCCCAGCATTTT.

This clonotype has ten or more counts. V gene TRBV29-1 combines with J gene TRBJ2-1; unclear D gene. The germline V and J ends were trimmed by 1 base and 9 bases, with 7 bases remaining between them. Germline V gene lookup returns CDR1 SQVTM and CDR2 ANQGSEA. This CDR3 comprises 11 residues. CDR3 sequence (DNA): TGCAGCGTTGAAGCCCCCGTTGAGCAGTTCTTC. Its protein is CSVEAPVEQFF.

This clonotype was seen a handful of times. Mismatch with germline at one junction end may stem from a read error. The chain employs TRBV5-5 and TRBJ2-1; 8 nucleotides line up with TRBD1. The CDR3 consists of 15 residues. Germline loops: CDR1 SGHKS, CDR2 YYEKEE (reference sequence). DNA for the CDR3: TGTGCCAGCAGCGGACAGGGAAGCTCCTGCAATGAGCAGTTCTTC. Encoded protein: CASSGQGSSCNEQFF.

There are many counts of this clonotype. The chain recombines TRBV7-2 with TRBJ2-2, with D possibly being TRBD2 (5 bases). Germline-derived CDR1 and CDR2 are SGHTA and FQGNSA. There are 17 residues in the CDR3. V lost 1 base to trimming and J lost 3 bases, with 15 bases between them. CDR3 DNA sequence: TGTGCCAGCAGCTTAGTCGGTAGGCTGGAGGACACCGGGGAGCTGTTTTTT. Amino acids: CASSLVGRLEDTGELFF.

In its sample, this clonotype was seen many times. This chain links TRBV12-2 with TRBJ2-7; the DNA was not used to check the table's D call, TRBD2. TRBV12-2 is a pseudogene. This CDR3 has 17 amino acids. CDR3 amino acids: CASRLDGTSGHSYEQYF. CDR3 sequence (DNA): TGTGCAAGTCGCTTAGATGGGACTAGCGGACACTCCTACGAGCAGTACTTC.

Note on this clonotype: A read error may account for a junction end that differs from germline. The genes are TRBV11-1 and TRBJ2-5; 9 nucleotides line up with TRBD1. The CDR3 is 13 amino acids. Germline V lookup: CDR1 SGHAT, CDR2 FQDESV (reference sequence). The CDR3 here is CASSMGQGFTQYF. In nucleotides, the CDR3 is TGTGCCAGCAGTATGGGACAGGGTTTCACCCAGTACTTT.

This clonotype appeared a few times. Germline is not matched at one junction end, which may reflect a read error. This chain connects TRBV28 to TRBJ1-3; 7 nucleotides match TRBD1. The CDR3 totals 18 residues. Germline CDR1 reads MDHEN; CDR2 reads SYDVKM. CDR3: CASSSQSGRGSSGNAIYF. CDR3 sequence (DNA): TGTGCCAGCAGTTCCCAATCGGGCAGGGGGAGCTCTGGAAACGCCATATATTTT.

This clonotype was counted many times. The CDR3 reads CASSWKGQSSYEQYF. The CDR3 DNA is TGCGCCAGCAGCTGGAAGGGACAGAGCTCCTACGAGCAGTACTTC. This chain joins TRBV5-1 and TRBJ2-7, with 7 bases identical to TRBD1. This CDR3 comprises 15 residues. CDR1 is SGHRS, CDR2 YFSETQ, per germline. J was trimmed by 0 bases and V by 3 bases; bases with no gene match: 6. The full variable domain, in which reference TRBV5-1 and TRBJ2-7 provide the parts outside the CDR3, is KAGVTQTPRYLIKTRGQQVTLSCSPISGHRSVSWYQQTPGQGLQFLFEYFSETQRNKGNFPGRFSGRQFSNSRSEMNVSTLELGDSALYLCASSWKGQSSYEQYFGPGTRLTVT.

V gene TRBV7-8 combines with J gene TRBJ2-3; TRBD2 matches 8 bases. CDR1 is SGHVS and CDR2 is FQNEAQ in the germline V gene. CDR3 length: 15 amino acids. Trimming at V came to 3 bases and at J to 3 bases, leaving 5 bases not matched to a gene. The CDR3 region is CASSFPAGATDTQYF. CDR3 nucleotides: TGTGCCAGCAGCTTCCCAGCGGGAGCGACAGATACGCAGTATTTT.